This TCR beta chain was recovered during a study of T-cell memory formation after mild COVID-19. Study-wide results and limits: The pre-infection memory compartment contained some responding clones, suggesting cross-reactive memory joined. Clones contracting over day 15 to 85 were CD4/CD8 balanced, with later expanders leaning CD4+. Largely, contracting CD4+ clones fell within CM and EM, and contracting CD8+ clones within EMRA. Whether day 37 second-wave clones are SARS-CoV-2-specific was not confirmed.

In TCRdb, the 5' RACE reads were re-called with MiXCR into one record per CDR3 protein. Of about 150,000 distinct CDR3 sequences in the sample, almost 25% were seen once. Worth noting for this clonotype: Its target is unknown.

Deletions cut 0 bases from V and 5 bases from J, with 13 bases between. Germline CDR1 and CDR2: SEHNR and FQNEAQ (reference sequence). This CDR3 spans 15 amino acids. The clonotype originates from an adult woman who had mild COVID-19 (a few samples of this study predate the infection). Cell type and time point are not known. The sample taken for sequencing was PBMCs or a T cell subset sorted from them (not recorded which). The rearrangement joins TRBV7-9 to TRBJ1-1; D is uncertain. Here the CDR3 DNA reads TGTGCCAGCAGCTTAGCGGGTCAGTTGAGGACTGAAGCTTTCTTT. Translated: CASSLAGQLRTEAFF.